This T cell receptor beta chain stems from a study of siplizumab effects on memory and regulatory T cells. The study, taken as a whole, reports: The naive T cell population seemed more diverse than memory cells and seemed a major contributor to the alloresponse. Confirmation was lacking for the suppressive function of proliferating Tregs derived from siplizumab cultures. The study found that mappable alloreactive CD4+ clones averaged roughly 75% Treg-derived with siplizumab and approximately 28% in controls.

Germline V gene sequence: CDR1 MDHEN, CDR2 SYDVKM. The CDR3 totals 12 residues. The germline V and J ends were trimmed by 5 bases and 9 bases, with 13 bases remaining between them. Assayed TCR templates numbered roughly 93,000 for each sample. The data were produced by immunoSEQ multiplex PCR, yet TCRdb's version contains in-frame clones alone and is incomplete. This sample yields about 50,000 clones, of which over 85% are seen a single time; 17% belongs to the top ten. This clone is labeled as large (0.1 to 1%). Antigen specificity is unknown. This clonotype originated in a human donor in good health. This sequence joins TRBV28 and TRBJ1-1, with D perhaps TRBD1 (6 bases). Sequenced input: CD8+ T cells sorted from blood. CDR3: CASSPTRGKAFF. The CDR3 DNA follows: TGTGCCAGCAGTCCAACCAGGGGAAAAGCTTTCTTT.